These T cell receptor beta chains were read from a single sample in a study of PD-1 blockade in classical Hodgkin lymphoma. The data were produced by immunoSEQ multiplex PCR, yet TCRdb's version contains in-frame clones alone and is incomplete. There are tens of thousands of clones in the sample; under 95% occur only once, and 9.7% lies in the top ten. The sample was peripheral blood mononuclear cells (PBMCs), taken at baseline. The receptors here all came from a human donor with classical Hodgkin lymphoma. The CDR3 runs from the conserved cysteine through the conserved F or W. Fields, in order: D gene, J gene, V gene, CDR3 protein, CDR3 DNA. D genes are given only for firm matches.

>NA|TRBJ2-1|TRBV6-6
CASSSLGNPYNEQFF
TGTGCCAGCAGCTCCTTAGGGAATCCCTACAATGAGCAGTTCTTC
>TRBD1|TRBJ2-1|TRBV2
CASSEPGQGVYNEQFF
TGTGCCAGCAGTGAACCGGGACAGGGTGTTTATAATGAGCAGTTCTTC
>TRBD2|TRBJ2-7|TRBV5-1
CASSLRSPTGAMTSGSGRAYEQYF
TGCGCCAGCAGCCTAAGGTCCCCCACAGGGGCAATGACTAGCGGGAGCGGGAGGGCCTACGAGCAGTACTTC
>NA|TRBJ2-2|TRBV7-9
CASSLEIVNTGELFF
TGTGCCAGCAGCTTAGAAATCGTGAACACCGGGGAGCTGTTTTTT
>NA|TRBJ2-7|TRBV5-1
CASSLSRNYEQYF
TGCGCCAGCAGCTTGAGCAGGAACTACGAGCAGTACTTC
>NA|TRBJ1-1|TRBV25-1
CASSESVGAGNTEAFF
TGTGCCAGCAGTGAATCGGTAGGGGCCGGAAACACTGAAGCTTTCTTT
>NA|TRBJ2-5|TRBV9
CASSVGVGARETQYF
TGTGCCAGCAGCGTAGGAGTGGGAGCACGGGAGACCCAGTACTTC
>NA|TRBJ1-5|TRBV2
CASREGEESQPQHF
TGTGCCAGCCGAGAGGGAGAAGAAAGTCAGCCCCAGCATTTT
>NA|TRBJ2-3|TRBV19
CASSIGGPSTDTQYF
TGTGCCAGTAGTATTGGGGGGCCTAGCACAGATACGCAGTATTTT
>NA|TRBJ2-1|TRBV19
CASSIWDRNEQFF
TGTGCCAGTAGTATTTGGGACCGGAATGAGCAGTTCTTC
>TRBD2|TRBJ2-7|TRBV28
CASNSLAGTYEQYF
TGTGCCAGCAATTCACTAGCGGGCACCTACGAGCAGTACTTC
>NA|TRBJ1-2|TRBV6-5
CASSYADRPGYTF
TGTGCCAGCAGTTACGCGGACCGACCAGGCTACACCTTC
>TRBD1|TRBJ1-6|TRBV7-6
CASSLRTGKGGNNSPLHF
TGTGCCAGCAGCCTACGGACAGGGAAAGGCGGGAATAATTCACCCCTCCACTTT